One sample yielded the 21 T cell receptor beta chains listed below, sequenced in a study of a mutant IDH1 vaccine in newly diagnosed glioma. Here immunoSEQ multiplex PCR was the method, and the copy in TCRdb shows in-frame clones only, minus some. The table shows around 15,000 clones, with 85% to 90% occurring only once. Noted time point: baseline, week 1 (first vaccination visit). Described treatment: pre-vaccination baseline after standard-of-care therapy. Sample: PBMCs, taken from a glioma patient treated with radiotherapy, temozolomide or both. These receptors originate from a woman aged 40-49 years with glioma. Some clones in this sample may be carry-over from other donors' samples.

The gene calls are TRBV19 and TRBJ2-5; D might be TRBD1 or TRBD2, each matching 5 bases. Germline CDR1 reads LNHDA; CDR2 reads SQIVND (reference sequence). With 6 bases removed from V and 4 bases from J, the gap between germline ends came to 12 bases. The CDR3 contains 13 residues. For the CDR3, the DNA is TGTGCCAGTAGCTCGTTTGGGGGAGAGACCCAGTACTTC. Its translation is CASSSFGGETQYF.

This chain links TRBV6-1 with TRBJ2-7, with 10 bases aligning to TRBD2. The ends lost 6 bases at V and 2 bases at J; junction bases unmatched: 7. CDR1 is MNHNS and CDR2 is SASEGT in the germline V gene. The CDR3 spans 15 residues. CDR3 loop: CASRGAGGGAYEQYF. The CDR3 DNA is TGTGCCAGCAGGGGAGCGGGAGGGGGGGCCTACGAGCAGTACTTC.

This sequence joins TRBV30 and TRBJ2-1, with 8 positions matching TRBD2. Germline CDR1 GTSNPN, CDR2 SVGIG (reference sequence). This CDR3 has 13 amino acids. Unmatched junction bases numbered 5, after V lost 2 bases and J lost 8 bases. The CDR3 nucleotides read TGTGCCTGGAGTACCGGGACTAGAGATGAGCAGTTCTTC. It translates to CAWSTGTRDEQFF.

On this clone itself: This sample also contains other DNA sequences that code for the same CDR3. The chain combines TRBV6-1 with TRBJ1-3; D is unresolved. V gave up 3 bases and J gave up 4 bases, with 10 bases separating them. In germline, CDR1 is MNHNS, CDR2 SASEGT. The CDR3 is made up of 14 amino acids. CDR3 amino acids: CASSDGVSGNTIYF. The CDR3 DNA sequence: TGTGCCAGCAGTGACGGGGTATCGGGAAACACCATATATTTT.

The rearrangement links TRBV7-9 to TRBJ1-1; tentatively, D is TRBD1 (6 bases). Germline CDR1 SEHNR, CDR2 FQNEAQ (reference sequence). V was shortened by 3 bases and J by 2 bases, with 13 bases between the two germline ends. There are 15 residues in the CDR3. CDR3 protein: CASSFGRGGNTEAFF. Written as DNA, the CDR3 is TGTGCCAGCAGCTTTGGGAGGGGGGGCAACACTGAAGCTTTCTTT.

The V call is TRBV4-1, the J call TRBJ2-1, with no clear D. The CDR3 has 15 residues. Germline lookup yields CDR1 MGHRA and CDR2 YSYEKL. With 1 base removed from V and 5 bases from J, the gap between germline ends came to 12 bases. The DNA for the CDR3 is TGCGCCAGCAGCCAAGGTGGTCAGGCAGACAATGAGCAGTTCTTC. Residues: CASSQGGQADNEQFF.

CDR3 sequence reads: CASSFTGTGGGNTEAFF. CDR3 bases: TGCGCCAGCAGCTTTACCGGGACAGGGGGCGGGAACACTGAAGCTTTCTTT. The J gene is TRBJ1-1, the V gene TRBV5-1; 12 bases fit TRBD1. Germline CDR1 and CDR2: SGHRS and YFSETQ. J was trimmed by 1 base and V by 2 bases; bases with no gene match: 6. The CDR3 loop spans 17 amino acids.

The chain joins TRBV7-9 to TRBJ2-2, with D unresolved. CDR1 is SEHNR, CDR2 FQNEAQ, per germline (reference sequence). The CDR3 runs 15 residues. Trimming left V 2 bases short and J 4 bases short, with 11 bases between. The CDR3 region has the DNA TGTGCCAGCAGCTTAAGAACCGCAGGCACCGGGGAGCTGTTTTTT. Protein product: CASSLRTAGTGELFF. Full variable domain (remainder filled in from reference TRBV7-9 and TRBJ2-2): DTGVSQNPRHKITKRGQNVTFRCDPISEHNRLYWYRQTLGQGPEFLTYFQNEAQLEKSRLLSDRFSAERPKGSFSTLEIQRTEQGDSAMYLCASSLRTAGTGELFFGEGSRLTVL.

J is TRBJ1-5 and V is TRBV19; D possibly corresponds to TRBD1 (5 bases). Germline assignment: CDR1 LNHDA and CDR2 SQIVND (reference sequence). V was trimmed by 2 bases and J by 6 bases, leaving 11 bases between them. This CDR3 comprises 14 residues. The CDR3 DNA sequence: TGTGCCAGTAGTATACAGGGACGGGTTCAGCCCCAGCATTTT. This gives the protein CASSIQGRVQPQHF.

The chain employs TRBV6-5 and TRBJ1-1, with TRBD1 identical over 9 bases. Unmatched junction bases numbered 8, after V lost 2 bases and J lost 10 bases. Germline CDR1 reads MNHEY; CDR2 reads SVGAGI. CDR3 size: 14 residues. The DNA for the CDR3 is TGTGCCAGCAGTTACCCCGCGGGACAGGGAACAGCTTTCTTT. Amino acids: CASSYPAGQGTAFF.

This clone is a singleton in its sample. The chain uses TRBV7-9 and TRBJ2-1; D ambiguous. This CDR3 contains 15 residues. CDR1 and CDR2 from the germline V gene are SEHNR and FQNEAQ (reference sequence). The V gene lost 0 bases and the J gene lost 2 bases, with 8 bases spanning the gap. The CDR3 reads CASSLALSPYNEQFF. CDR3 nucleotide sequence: TGTGCCAGCAGCTTAGCTCTATCTCCCTACAATGAGCAGTTCTTC.

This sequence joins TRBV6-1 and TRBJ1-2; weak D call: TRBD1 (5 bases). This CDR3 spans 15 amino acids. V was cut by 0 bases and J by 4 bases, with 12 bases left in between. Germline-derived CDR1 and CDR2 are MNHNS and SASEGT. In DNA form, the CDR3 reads TGTGCCAGCAGTGAAGCGTGGGGCGCGGGCTATGGCTACACCTTC. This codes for CASSEAWGAGYGYTF.

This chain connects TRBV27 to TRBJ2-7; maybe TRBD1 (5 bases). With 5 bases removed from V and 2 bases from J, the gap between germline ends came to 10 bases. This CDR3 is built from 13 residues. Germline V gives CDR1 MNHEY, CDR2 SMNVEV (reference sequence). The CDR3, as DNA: TGTGCCAGCAGTCACGGACAAGCCTACGAGCAGTACTTC. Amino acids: CASSHGQAYEQYF.

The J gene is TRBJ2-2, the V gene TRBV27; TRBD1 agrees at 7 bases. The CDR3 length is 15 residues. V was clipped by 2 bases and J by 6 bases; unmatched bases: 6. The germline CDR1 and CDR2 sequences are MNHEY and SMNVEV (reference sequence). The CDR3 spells CASSLQGEVAGELFF. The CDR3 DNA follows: TGTGCCAGCAGTTTACAGGGGGAAGTCGCCGGGGAGCTGTTTTTT.

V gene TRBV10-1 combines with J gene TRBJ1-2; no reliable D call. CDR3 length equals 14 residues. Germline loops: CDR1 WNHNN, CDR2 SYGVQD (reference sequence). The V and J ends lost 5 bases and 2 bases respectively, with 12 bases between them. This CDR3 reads CASSPGRLNYGYTF. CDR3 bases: TGCGCCAGCAGTCCAGGACGACTCAACTATGGCTACACCTTC.

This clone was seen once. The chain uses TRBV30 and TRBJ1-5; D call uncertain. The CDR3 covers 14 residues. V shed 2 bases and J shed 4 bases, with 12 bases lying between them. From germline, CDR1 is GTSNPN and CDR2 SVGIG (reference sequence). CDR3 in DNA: TGTGCCTGGAGTAGGTTGGACGGAAATCAGCCCCAGCATTTT. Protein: CAWSRLDGNQPQHF. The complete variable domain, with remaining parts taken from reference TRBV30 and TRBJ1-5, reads SQTIHQWPATLVQPVGSPLSLECTVEGTSNPNLYWYRQAAGRGLQLLFYSVGIGQISSEVPQNLSASRPQDRQFILSSKKLLLSDSGFYLCAWSRLDGNQPQHFGDGTRLSIL.

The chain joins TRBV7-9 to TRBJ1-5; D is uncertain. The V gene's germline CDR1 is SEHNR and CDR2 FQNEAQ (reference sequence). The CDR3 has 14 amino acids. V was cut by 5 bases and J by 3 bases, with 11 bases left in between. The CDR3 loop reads CASSPDGFNQPQHF. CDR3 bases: TGTGCCAGCAGCCCCGACGGGTTCAATCAGCCCCAGCATTTT.

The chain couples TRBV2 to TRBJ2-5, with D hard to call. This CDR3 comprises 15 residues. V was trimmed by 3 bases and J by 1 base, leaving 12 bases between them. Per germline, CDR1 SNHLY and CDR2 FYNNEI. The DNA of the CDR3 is TGTGCCAGCAGTGAGAAAGACACGACCCAAGAGACCCAGTACTTC. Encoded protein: CASSEKDTTQETQYF.

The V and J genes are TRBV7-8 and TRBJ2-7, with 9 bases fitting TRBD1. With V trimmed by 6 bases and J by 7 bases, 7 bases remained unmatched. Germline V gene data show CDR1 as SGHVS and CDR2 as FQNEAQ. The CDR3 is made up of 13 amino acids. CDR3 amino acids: CASRRTGGREQYF. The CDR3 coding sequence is TGTGCCAGCAGACGTACAGGGGGCCGGGAGCAGTACTTC.

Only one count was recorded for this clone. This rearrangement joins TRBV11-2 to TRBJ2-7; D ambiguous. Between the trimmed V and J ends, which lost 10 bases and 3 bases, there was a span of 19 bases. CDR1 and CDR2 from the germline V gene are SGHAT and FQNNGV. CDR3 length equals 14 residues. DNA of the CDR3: TGTGCCACATGCCCCGTGACCGGGCGCTACGAGCAGTACTTC. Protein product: CATCPVTGRYEQYF.

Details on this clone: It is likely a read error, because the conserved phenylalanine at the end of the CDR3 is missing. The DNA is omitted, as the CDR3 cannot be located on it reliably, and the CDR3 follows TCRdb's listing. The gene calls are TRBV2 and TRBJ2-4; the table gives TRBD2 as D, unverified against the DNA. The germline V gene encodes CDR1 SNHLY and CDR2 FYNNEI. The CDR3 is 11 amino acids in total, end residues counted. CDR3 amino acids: CASRASSGGPL.